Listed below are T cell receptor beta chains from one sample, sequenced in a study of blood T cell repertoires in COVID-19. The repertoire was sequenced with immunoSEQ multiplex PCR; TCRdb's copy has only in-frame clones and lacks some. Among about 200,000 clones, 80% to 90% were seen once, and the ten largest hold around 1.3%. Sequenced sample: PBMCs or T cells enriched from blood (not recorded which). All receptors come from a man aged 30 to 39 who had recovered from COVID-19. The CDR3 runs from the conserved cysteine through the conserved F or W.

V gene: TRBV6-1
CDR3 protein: CASSERGPSNTGELFF

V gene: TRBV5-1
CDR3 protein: CASSLPGTDTQYF

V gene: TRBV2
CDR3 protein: CASSDASGRGYGYTF

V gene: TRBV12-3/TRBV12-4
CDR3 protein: CASSGQLRNTIYF

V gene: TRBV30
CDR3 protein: CAWREPGQYYGYTF

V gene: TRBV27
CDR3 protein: CASSLWGTGDSYEQYF

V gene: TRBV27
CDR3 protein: CASRPDRASTDTQYF

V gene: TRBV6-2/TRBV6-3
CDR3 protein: CASSYSRGFGDTQYF

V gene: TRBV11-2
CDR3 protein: CASTTPPGARGEQYF

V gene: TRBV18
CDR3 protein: CASSEGAPGNTIYF

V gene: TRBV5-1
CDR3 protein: CASKLPGGNSPLHF

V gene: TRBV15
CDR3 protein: CATSRDRQANTEAFF

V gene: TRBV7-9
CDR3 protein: CASSLGEVGVVYEQYF

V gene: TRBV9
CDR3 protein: CASSVGANQPQHF

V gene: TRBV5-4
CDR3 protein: CASSTRQGLLSEQYF

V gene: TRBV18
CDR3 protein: CASSPGTGKAYEQYF

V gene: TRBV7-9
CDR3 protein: CASSSHAPGGLGTQYF

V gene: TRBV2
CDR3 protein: CASSDRDSYGYTF

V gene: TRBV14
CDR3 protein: CASSPAGSYGYTF

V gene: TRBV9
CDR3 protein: CASSQSGGVYGYTF

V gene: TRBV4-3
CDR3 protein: CASSQDPRNTEAFF

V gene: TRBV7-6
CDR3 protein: CASSLAVSYEQYF

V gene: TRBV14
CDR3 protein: CASSPWTSGRGTGELFF

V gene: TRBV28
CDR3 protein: CASKNSYYTEAFF

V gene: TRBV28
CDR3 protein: CASAGQGNYEQYF

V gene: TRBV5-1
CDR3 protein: CASSLFEGTQYF

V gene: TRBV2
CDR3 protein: CASVPQGLAFF

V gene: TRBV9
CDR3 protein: CASSVGSDSNQPQHF

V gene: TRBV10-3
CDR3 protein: CAISVASSSSYEQYF

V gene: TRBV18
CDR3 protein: CASSWGQGDSPNEQYF

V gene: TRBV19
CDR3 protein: CASSRGQGPSYEQYF

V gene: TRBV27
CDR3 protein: CASSPSTGHSSYEQYF

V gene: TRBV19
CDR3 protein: CASSIARTSGGLNEQFF

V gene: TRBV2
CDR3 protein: CASKGLSSEQYF

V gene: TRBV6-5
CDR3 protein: CASSLQGSGGYTF

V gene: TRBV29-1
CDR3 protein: CSVELTGEQYF

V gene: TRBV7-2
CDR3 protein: CASSLGKSGGAQETQYF

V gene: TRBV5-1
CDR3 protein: CASSANRGTSNYGYTF

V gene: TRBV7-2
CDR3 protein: CASSLAWPSGGGGTQYF